The clone carrying this TCR beta chain occurred many times. Its matching antigen is unknown. The source of the sample is a study of T-cell reconstitution after alpha-beta-depleted transplantation in children. Findings and limits, study-wide: Several hundred expanded graft clones reportedly supplied alpha-beta T cells about two months after transplant. In some patients, recipient T cells and intrathymic progenitors surviving conditioning explained high day-60 diversity.

Unique molecular identifiers were incorporated into the prepared TCRbeta library. TCRdb processed the PCR reads anew with MiXCR; each CDR3 protein has one entry. The data hold about 490,000 distinct CDR3 sequences, with about 10% observed a single time. The sequenced sample was PBMCs, obtained before TCRalphabeta/CD19-depleted stem cell transplant. This TCR was sampled from a child aged 2 to 10 with inherited bone marrow failure, due to receive a stem cell transplant.

The CDR3 reads CASILDGYNQPQHF. CDR3 DNA sequence: TGTGCCAGCATACTTGACGGGTACAATCAGCCCCAGCATTTT. The chain employs TRBV28 and TRBJ1-5; D is uncertain. The CDR3 sequence is 14 residues long. Trimming removed 7 bases at V and 3 bases at J, with 13 bases between. CDR1 is MDHEN, CDR2 SYDVKM, per germline.